The entry below describes one TCR beta chain. The antigen is not known. These data belong to a study of a mutant IDH1 vaccine in newly diagnosed glioma. Germline CDR1 reads MGHDK; CDR2 reads SYGVNS. V lost 3 bases and J 3 bases, leaving 15 bases between the germline ends. The CDR3 is 15 amino acids. Clones were sequenced by immunoSEQ multiplex PCR, and TCRdb holds only the in-frame ones, with some missing. Here the sample spans some 60,000 clones, roughly nine tenths being singletons. Time point here: week 35, safety follow-up. Every vaccination contained 300 ug of the mutant IDH1 20-mer peptide and was paired with topical imiquimod.

The receptor's source is a man aged 35 to 55 with glioma. The starting material was PBMCs, obtained from a glioma patient whose treatment included an IDH1 peptide vaccine. This chain links TRBV25-1 with TRBJ2-7; D is possibly TRBD1 (6 bases). In nucleotides, the CDR3 is TGTGCCAGCAGTGAGCTGTCGATGACAGGCTACGAGCAGTACTTC. It is translated as CASSELSMTGYEQYF.